This record covers a single T cell receptor beta chain. Its target is not known. There were TCR beta CDR3 regions amplified from RNA transcripts. In the first-round RT-PCR of the TCR CDR3, the HTBI primer set was used. TCRdb used MiXCR to reprocess the multiplex PCR reads, holding one entry per CDR3 protein. The sample has hundreds of thousands of distinct CDR3 sequences, 15% to 18% seen once. The patients, who ranged from 18 to 65 in age, presented with newly diagnosed hyperthyroidism lasting under 2 months. This sample was taken from a study of T cells in Graves' hyperthyroidism and ophthalmopathy. Overall study context: Once the initial diagnosis was made, peripheral blood was obtained before any treatment.

Study-wide findings and caveats: From stable hyperthyroidism, ophthalmopathy was set apart by a 13 V-J model.

Sequenced: blood. This TCR was sampled from a woman between 18 and 29 years old with Graves' hyperthyroidism that later progressed to Graves' ophthalmopathy.

The CDR3 loop reads CASSWGAGEFSEQYF. DNA of the CDR3: TGTGCCAGCAGCTGGGGGGCAGGGGAATTCTCCGAGCAGTACTTC. The V call is TRBV5-5, the J call TRBJ2-7; the D call may be TRBD1 or TRBD2 (6 bases each). Trimming removed 3 bases from V and 6 bases from J, with 19 bases in between. The CDR3 length is 15 residues. The germline V gene encodes CDR1 SGHKS and CDR2 YYEKEE (reference sequence).